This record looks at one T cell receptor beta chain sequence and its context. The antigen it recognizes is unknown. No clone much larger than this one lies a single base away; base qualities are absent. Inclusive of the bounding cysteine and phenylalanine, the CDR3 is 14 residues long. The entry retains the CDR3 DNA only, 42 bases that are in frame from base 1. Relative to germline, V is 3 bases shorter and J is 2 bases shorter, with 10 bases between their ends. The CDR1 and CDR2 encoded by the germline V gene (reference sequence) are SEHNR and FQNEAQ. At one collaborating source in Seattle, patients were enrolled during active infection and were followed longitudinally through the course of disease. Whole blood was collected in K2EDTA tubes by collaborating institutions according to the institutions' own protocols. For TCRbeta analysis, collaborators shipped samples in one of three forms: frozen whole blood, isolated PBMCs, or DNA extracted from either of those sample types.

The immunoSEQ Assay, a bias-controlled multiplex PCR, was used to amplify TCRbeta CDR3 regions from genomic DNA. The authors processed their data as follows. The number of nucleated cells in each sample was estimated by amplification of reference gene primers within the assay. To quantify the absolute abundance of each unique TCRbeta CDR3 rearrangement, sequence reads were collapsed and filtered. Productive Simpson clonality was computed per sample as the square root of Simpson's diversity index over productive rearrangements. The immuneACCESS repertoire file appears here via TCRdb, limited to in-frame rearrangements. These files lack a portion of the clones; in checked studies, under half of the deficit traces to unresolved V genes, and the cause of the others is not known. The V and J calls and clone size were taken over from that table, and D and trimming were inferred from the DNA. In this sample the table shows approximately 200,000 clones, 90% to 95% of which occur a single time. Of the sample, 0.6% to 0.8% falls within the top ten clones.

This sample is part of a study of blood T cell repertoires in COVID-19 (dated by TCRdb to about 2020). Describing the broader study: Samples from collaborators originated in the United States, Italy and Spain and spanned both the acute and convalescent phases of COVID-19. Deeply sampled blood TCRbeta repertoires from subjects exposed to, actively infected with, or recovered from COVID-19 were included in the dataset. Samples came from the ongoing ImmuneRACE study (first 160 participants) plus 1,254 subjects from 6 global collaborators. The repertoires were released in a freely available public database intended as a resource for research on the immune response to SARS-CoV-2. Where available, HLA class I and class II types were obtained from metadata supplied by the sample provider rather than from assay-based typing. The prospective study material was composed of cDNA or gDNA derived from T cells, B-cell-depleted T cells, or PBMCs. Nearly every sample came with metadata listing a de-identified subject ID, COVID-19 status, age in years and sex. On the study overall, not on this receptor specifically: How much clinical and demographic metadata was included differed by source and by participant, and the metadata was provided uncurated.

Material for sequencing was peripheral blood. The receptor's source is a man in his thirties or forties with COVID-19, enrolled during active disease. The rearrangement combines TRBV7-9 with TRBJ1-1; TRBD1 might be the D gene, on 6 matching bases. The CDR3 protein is CASSFAGANTEAFF. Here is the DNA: TGTGCCAGCAGCTTTGCAGGGGCCAACACTGAAGCTTTCTTT.